This entry features one T cell receptor (beta chain) sequence. This may stem from a read error, because a much larger clone lies one nucleotide away. The record originates from a study of T cells after yellow fever vaccination. At the level of the study: Preparation of the low-cell-number fractions used SMART-Seq v4 Ultra Low Input.

Study-wide results and caveats: Abundant clonotypes from the bulk population could contaminate FACS-sorted repertoires.

A single record per CDR3 protein comes from TCRdb applying MiXCR to the 5' RACE reads. The sample has about 45,000 distinct CDR3 sequences, about 6.8% seen once; the top ten hold about 15%. The receptor was isolated from a man in his thirties or forties who received the YFV17D yellow fever vaccine. The sample consisted of CD8+ T cells not binding an NS4B(214-222) dextramer, sorted from PBMCs, taken 45 days after the yellow fever booster vaccination.

Written as DNA, the CDR3 is TGTGCCAGCAGCTCACGTGGGGCAACACAAGGGACCCAGTACTTC. Translation: CASSSRGATQGTQYF. This chain links TRBV7-6 with TRBJ2-5; D perhaps matches TRBD1 (5 bases). CDR3 length equals 15 residues. The germline V gene encodes CDR1 SGHVS and CDR2 FNYEAQ.